The next 27 T cell receptor beta chains were all read from a single sample in a study of blood T cells in healthy people across ages. PCR was performed a second time for about 7 to 11 cycles using a sample-barcoded 5' primer and a J-beta primer mix. Each CDR3 protein gets one entry after TCRdb re-called the 5' RACE reads with MiXCR. Of hundreds of thousands of distinct CDR3 sequences in the sample, about 26% are singletons; the top ten hold over 3.5%. These data are also associated with another study on T cells of mothers and their children.

The sample consisted of blood. These receptor sequences come from a boy younger than 10 in good health.

This clonotype was picked up a small number of times. This chain links TRBV10-3 with TRBJ1-5; D not resolved. The CDR3 runs to 14 residues. Germline loops: CDR1 ENHRY, CDR2 SYGVKD. V lost 11 bases and J lost 2, with 16 bases in between. As DNA, the CDR3 is TGTGCCGTCTCAACCGTGGCAGGCAATCAGCCCCAGCATTTT. Its translation is CAVSTVAGNQPQHF.

The chain joins TRBV7-3 to TRBJ2-5; 9 bases are shared with TRBD2. The last part of the DNA fits TRBJ2-1 better; the J call may be wrong. Germline V CDR1 and CDR2: SGHTA, FQGTGA. CDR3 length equals 16 residues. This CDR3 is CASSLTGRGGLNEQFF. The CDR3 DNA is TGTGCCAGCAGCTTAACGGGGCGGGGGGGCCTAAATGAGCAGTTCTTC.

This clonotype was detected only a few times. V is TRBV2 and J is TRBJ2-5, with TRBD2 as a possible D gene (5 bases). The DNA end is more similar to TRBJ2-1, so the J call may be wrong. This CDR3 is built from 15 residues. From germline, CDR1 is SNHLY and CDR2 FYNNEI. CDR3 coding DNA: TGTGCCAGCAGTGAAGAGGGAGATTTGTACAATGAGCAGTTCTTC. Its protein product is CASSEEGDLYNEQFF.

This clonotype was seen just once. The chain links TRBV7-9 to TRBJ2-5, with D possibly being TRBD1 or TRBD2 (7 bases each). Germline-derived CDR1 and CDR2 are SEHNR and FQNEAQ (reference sequence). The CDR3 contains 13 residues. The V and J ends lost 1 base and 7 bases respectively, with 10 bases between them. The CDR3 DNA follows: TGTGCCAGCAGCTTAGGGGAGGGGGCGACCCAGTACTTC. Residues: CASSLGEGATQYF.

This clonotype was seen a few times. V gene TRBV10-3 combines with J gene TRBJ2-5; TRBD2 is a possible D gene (6 bases). The J call is uncertain, as TRBJ2-7 better fits the DNA end. There are 12 residues in the CDR3. Germline V gives CDR1 ENHRY, CDR2 SYGVKD. The CDR3 DNA sequence: TGTGCCATCAGTGACGGGGGTGACGAGCAGTACTTC. Amino acid sequence: CAISDGGDEQYF.

The rearrangement joins TRBV4-3 to TRBJ2-7, with D possibly called TRBD1 or TRBD2 (5 bases each). Germline assignment: CDR1 LGHNA and CDR2 YSLEER. V was cut by 0 bases and J by 1 base, with 13 bases left in between. This CDR3 has 16 amino acids. CDR3 region: CASSQDSGTASYEQYF. The DNA of the CDR3 is TGCGCCAGCAGCCAAGATTCCGGGACCGCTTCCTACGAGCAGTACTTC.

V usage is TRBV7-3 and J usage is TRBJ2-1; the D is unclear. Trimming removed 2 bases at V and 13 bases at J, with 9 bases between. The CDR3 has 11 amino acids. Germline V gives CDR1 SGHTA, CDR2 FQGTGA. The CDR3 coding sequence is TGTGCCAGCAGCTTAGGCCCTGACCAGTTCTTC. As protein: CASSLGPDQFF.

The chain links TRBV4-2 to TRBJ2-1, with D hard to call. This CDR3 has 15 amino acids. The germline CDR1 and CDR2 sequences are LGHNA and YNFKEQ. The V end was cut by 0 bases, the J end by 7 bases, with 13 bases between. The DNA of the CDR3 is TGTGCCAGCAGCCAAGAGTTGTATTCGGTGAATGAGCAGTTCTTC. It specifies CASSQELYSVNEQFF.

This chain joins TRBV29-1 and TRBJ1-5; possible D gene TRBD1, 6 bases. The germline CDR1 and CDR2 sequences are SQVTM and ANQGSEA. Trimming took 4 bases from V and 5 from J, leaving 12 bases between them. The CDR3 contains 13 residues. DNA for the CDR3: TGCAGCGTTGCGACCCACAGGGATCAGCCCCAGCATTTT. It yields the protein CSVATHRDQPQHF.

The V call is TRBV27, the J call TRBJ2-2; D unresolved. Trimming took 5 bases from V and 6 from J, leaving 7 bases between them. Germline V gene sequence: CDR1 MNHEY, CDR2 SMNVEV (reference sequence). The CDR3 has 12 amino acids. Written as DNA, the CDR3 is TGTGCCAGCAGTACCCACCCCGGGGAGCTGTTTTTT. Translated, it gives CASSTHPGELFF.

J is TRBJ1-2 and V is TRBV11-2; unclear D gene. The germline V and J ends were trimmed by 3 bases and 1 base, with 12 bases remaining between them. This CDR3 contains 15 residues. In germline, CDR1 is SGHAT, CDR2 FQNNGV. The CDR3 here is CASSLEYGINYGYTF. CDR3 DNA: TGTGCCAGCAGCTTGGAGTATGGAATTAACTATGGCTACACCTTC.

CDR3 nucleotides: TGTGCCAGCAGCTCCAGGGTCGGGCTCTCCGGAAACACCATATATTTT. It yields the protein CASSSRVGLSGNTIYF. The chain links TRBV7-2 to TRBJ1-3, with D perhaps matching TRBD1 (5 bases). The germline gives CDR1 SGHTA, CDR2 FQGNSA. V lost 4 bases to trimming and J lost 4 bases, with 17 bases between them. The length of the CDR3 is 16 residues.

This clonotype was observed a handful of times. This chain uses TRBV20-1 with TRBJ2-4; D not certain. The germline V gene encodes CDR1 DFQATT and CDR2 SNEGSKA (reference sequence). Trimming pared 5 bases from V and 0 bases from J, leaving 17 bases between. The CDR3 has 16 residues. The CDR3 nucleotides are TGCAGTGCTCCCATCCTGAGGTGGACAGCCAAAAACATTCAGTACTTC. The encoded protein is CSAPILRWTAKNIQYF.

This chain connects TRBV30 to TRBJ1-1; D gene unclear. Per the germline V gene, CDR1 is GTSNPN and CDR2 is SVGIG (reference sequence). V was pared by 5 bases and J by 11 bases, with 12 bases between. The CDR3 has 10 residues. The CDR3 coding sequence is TGTGCCTGGGGTGACCCCAGGGCTTTCTTT. This sequence encodes CAWGDPRAFF.

The chain carries TRBV6-5 and TRBJ2-5; 10 bases are shared with TRBD2. The J call is doubtful: the DNA matches TRBJ2-7 better. The CDR3 spans 14 residues. Germline values: CDR1 MNHEY, CDR2 SVGAGI. CDR3 loop: CASRSGGASYEQYF. CDR3 in DNA: TGTGCCAGCAGAAGCGGGGGGGCCTCCTACGAGCAGTACTTC.

The rearrangement joins TRBV20-1 to TRBJ2-1; D is possibly TRBD2 (5 bases). This CDR3 comprises 12 residues. Per the germline V gene, CDR1 is DFQATT and CDR2 is SNEGSKA (reference sequence). V lost 6 bases and J 0 bases, leaving 6 bases between the germline ends. The CDR3, as DNA: TGCAGTGCCGAGGGCTCCTACAATGAGCAGTTCTTC. This codes for CSAEGSYNEQFF.

This clonotype has a handful of counts. V gene TRBV6-2 or TRBV6-3 combines with J gene TRBJ2-1, with D unclear. Germline assignment: CDR1 MNHEY and CDR2 SVGEGT. V was clipped by 11 bases and J by 2 bases, with 19 bases between them. The CDR3 length is 15 residues. This CDR3 reads CAALKAARTYNEQFF. The CDR3, as DNA: TGTGCCGCCCTTAAGGCAGCCCGCACCTACAATGAGCAGTTCTTC.

This clonotype was recorded a few times. The chain has TRBV12-3 or TRBV12-4 and TRBJ1-2; D is unclear. V was clipped by 3 bases and J by 8 bases, with 10 bases between them. The CDR3 runs 12 residues. The CDR3 loop reads CASSFVQGGYTF. The CDR3 bases are TGTGCCAGCAGTTTCGTCCAAGGGGGCTACACCTTC.

In its sample, this clonotype was seen a few times. The chain links TRBV7-9 to TRBJ1-2; TRBD1 is a possible D gene (6 bases). Germline loops: CDR1 SEHNR, CDR2 FQNEAQ (reference sequence). V gave up 5 bases and J gave up 6 bases, with 13 bases separating them. The CDR3 consists of 13 residues. CDR3 bases: TGTGCCAGCAGCCGGAACAGGGACCATGGCTACACCTTC. Its translation: CASSRNRDHGYTF.

This clonotype came up many times. The rearrangement links TRBV7-2 to TRBJ2-1; 9 bases are shared with TRBD2. Germline trimming cut 2 bases from V and 5 bases from J; bases unmatched to any gene: 7. The V gene's germline CDR1 is SGHTA and CDR2 FQGNSA. The CDR3 runs to 16 residues. DNA for the CDR3: TGTGCCAGCAGCTTATCAGGCGGGAGGGCACACAATGAGCAGTTCTTC. Protein: CASSLSGGRAHNEQFF.

This clonotype was observed a few times. This may be a read error: a much more frequent sequence differs by one nucleotide. The chain is built from TRBV10-3 and TRBJ2-7; 11 bases fit TRBD2. The V segment lost 3 bases and the J segment 3 bases; nucleotides outside the gene matches: 4. CDR3 size: 15 residues. Germline V CDR1 and CDR2: ENHRY, SYGVKD. The CDR3 nucleotides are TGTGCCATCAGTGAAAAACTAGCGGGGGACTACGAGCAGTACTTC. This sequence encodes CAISEKLAGDYEQYF.

This clonotype was counted once. The chain uses TRBV27 and TRBJ1-2; D perhaps matches TRBD1 (6 bases). The CDR3 is 15 residues long. The V end lost 3 bases, the J end lost 2 bases, and 13 bases lay between the germline ends. Looked up from germline, CDR1 is MNHEY and CDR2 is SMNVEV (reference sequence). CDR3: CASSLTGRINYGYTF. In DNA, the CDR3 is TGTGCCAGCAGTTTGACAGGCAGAATAAACTATGGCTACACCTTC.

The rearrangement links TRBV29-1 to TRBJ2-1, with 8 positions matching TRBD1. Trimming removed 7 bases from V and 3 bases from J; junction bases left unmatched: 5. Germline values: CDR1 SQVTM, CDR2 ANQGSEA. The CDR3 runs 13 residues. DNA of the CDR3: TGCAGCGCCGGACAGGGCGACTACAATGAGCAGTTCTTC. Encoded protein: CSAGQGDYNEQFF.

A single count supports this clonotype. The gene calls are TRBV9 and TRBJ2-7; possibly TRBD1 for D (6 bases). Trimming took off 3 bases at V and 2 bases at J, with 15 bases between the two ends. The CDR3 runs to 15 residues. CDR1 is SGDLS and CDR2 is YYNGEE in the germline V gene. CDR3 coding DNA: TGTGCCAGCAGCGCACGAATGGACAGCCCCTACGAGCAGTACTTC. This sequence encodes CASSARMDSPYEQYF.

This clonotype was counted a few times. V is TRBV5-1 and J is TRBJ2-5; 14 nucleotides agree with TRBD2. The DNA end is a closer match to TRBJ2-7, so the J assignment may be wrong. This CDR3 region has 15 residues. CDR1 is SGHRS, CDR2 YFSETQ, per germline. CDR3 sequence reads: CASSWGTSGSSEQYF. DNA for the CDR3: TGCGCCAGCAGCTGGGGGACTAGCGGGAGCTCCGAGCAGTACTTC.

This clonotype was seen only once. The CDR3 does not end in the conserved phenylalanine or tryptophan, so this is likely a read error. The chain employs TRBV5-1 and TRBJ2-7, with 7 bases aligning to TRBD1. The CDR3 is made up of 14 amino acids. Trimming took 4 bases from V and 9 from J; bases not matched to a gene: 13. Germline-derived CDR1 and CDR2 are SGHRS and YFSETQ. The CDR3 loop reads CASSGTVEGEGQYS. The CDR3 coding sequence is TGCGCCAGCAGCGGGACAGTAGAAGGTGAGGGGCAGTACTCC.

The chain couples TRBV3-1 to TRBJ1-1; a weak D match, TRBD1 (5 bases). Looked up from germline, CDR1 is LGHDT and CDR2 is YNNKEL (reference sequence). The CDR3 consists of 13 residues. V gave up 3 bases and J gave up 4 bases, with 9 bases separating them. This CDR3 is CASSHLGGTEAFF. The CDR3 coding sequence is TGTGCCAGCAGCCACTTGGGGGGCACTGAAGCTTTCTTT.